Below, one T cell receptor (beta chain) is given with its context. No antigen is known for it. Per-nucleotide qualities are absent, and no much larger clonotype sits a single base away. This specimen belongs to a study of blood T cell repertoires in COVID-19 (dated by TCRdb to 2020 to 2022). General notes on the study: The collaborator samples originated in the United States, Italy and Spain and spanned the acute and convalescent phases of COVID-19. The prospective study material was composed of cDNA or gDNA derived from T cells, B-cell-depleted T cells, or PBMCs. Deeply sampled blood TCRbeta repertoires from subjects exposed to, actively infected with, or recovered from COVID-19 were included in the dataset. The repertoires were released in a freely available public database meant as a resource for research on the immune response to SARS-CoV-2. The samples were drawn from two sources: the first 160 participants of the ongoing ImmuneRACE study, and 1,000 to 1,500 subjects contributed by 6 global collaborators. A de-identified subject ID, COVID-19 status, age in years and sex were almost always included in the sample metadata. Where available, HLA class I and class II types were taken from metadata supplied by the sample provider and were not determined by assay-based typing. The full study reports these points: The amount of clinical and demographic metadata varied by source and participant and was provided uncurated.

Each collaborating institution followed its own protocols to collect whole blood in K2EDTA tubes. For TCRbeta analysis, collaborators shipped samples as frozen whole blood, isolated PBMCs, or DNA extracted from either of those sample types. The immunoSEQ Assay, a bias-controlled multiplex PCR, was used to amplify TCRbeta CDR3 regions from genomic DNA. As for how the authors treated the data: Nucleated cell counts per sample were estimated from amplification of reference gene primers within the assay. To quantify the absolute abundance of each unique TCRbeta CDR3 rearrangement, sequence reads were collapsed and filtered. For each sample, productive Simpson clonality was calculated as the square root of Simpson's diversity index over productive rearrangements. This is the immuneACCESS table as TCRdb keeps it, with only in-frame sequences that have V and J called. A part of the clones is gone; compared with another copy, unresolved V genes explain less than half, and the rest is unexplained. V and J calls and clone size are given by that table; D and trimming were obtained from the DNA. The sample contains 160,000 or so clones, around 81% of them found a single time. The ten largest clonotypes hold about 11% of the sample.

In the germline V gene, CDR1 corresponds to LGHNA and CDR2 to YNFKEQ. The germline V end is reduced by 0 bases and the J end by 12 bases; junction bases left unmatched: 9. The CDR3 spans 15 residues, from the cysteine through the phenylalanine. Only CDR3 DNA remains: 45 bases, in frame from the first base. The chain is encoded by TRBV4-2 joined to TRBJ2-1, and TRBD2 aligns with 9 junction nucleotides. This receptor was obtained from a man in his sixties with active or convalescent COVID-19. The sample consisted of peripheral blood. This receptor has the CDR3 CASSQDFALAGTQFF. The nucleotides are TGTGCCAGCAGCCAAGATTTCGCGCTAGCGGGGACGCAGTTCTTC.